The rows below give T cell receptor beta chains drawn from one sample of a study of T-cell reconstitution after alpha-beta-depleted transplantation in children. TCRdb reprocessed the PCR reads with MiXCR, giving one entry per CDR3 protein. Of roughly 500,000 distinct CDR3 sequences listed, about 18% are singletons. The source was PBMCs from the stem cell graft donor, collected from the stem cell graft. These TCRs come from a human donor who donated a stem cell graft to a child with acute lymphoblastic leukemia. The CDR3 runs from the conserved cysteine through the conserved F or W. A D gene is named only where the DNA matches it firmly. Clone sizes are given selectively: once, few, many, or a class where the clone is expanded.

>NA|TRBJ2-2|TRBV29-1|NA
CSVVGGRNGELFF
TGCAGCGTTGTGGGAGGACGGAACGGGGAGCTGTTTTTT
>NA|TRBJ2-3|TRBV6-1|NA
CATRFNGKSTDTQYF
TGTGCCACCCGGTTCAACGGGAAGAGCACAGATACGCAGTATTTT
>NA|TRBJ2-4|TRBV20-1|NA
CSARGRNSQYF
TGCAGTGCTAGAGGGAGGAACTCTCAGTACTTC
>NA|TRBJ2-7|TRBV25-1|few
CASWSGPYEQYF
TGTGCCAGCTGGTCGGGACCCTACGAGCAGTACTTC
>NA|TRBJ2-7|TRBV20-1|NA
CSAIALDRDSYEQYF
TGCAGTGCGATTGCTCTCGACAGAGACTCCTACGAGCAGTACTTC
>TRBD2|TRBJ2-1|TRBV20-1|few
CSASPGSGRNNEQFF
TGCAGTGCTAGTCCGGGTAGCGGGAGAAACAATGAGCAGTTCTTC
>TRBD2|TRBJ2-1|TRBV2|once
CASSLTSGSVSEQFF
TGTGCCAGCAGTCTGACTAGCGGGAGCGTGAGTGAGCAGTTCTTC
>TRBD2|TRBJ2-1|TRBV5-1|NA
CASSLVGGRALSEQFF
TGCGCCAGCAGCTTGGTCGGCGGGAGGGCTCTTAGTGAGCAGTTCTTC
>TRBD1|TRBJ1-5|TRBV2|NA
CASSEEDRVNQPQHF
TGTGCCAGCAGTGAAGAGGACAGGGTTAATCAGCCCCAGCATTTT
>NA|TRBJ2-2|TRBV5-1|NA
CASSLQLTNTGELFF
TGCGCCAGCAGCTTGCAACTGACGAACACCGGGGAGCTGTTTTTT
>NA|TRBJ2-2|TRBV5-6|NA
CASSHPRKAVNTGELFF
TGTGCCAGCAGCCATCCTCGTAAGGCAGTGAACACCGGGGAGCTGTTTTTT
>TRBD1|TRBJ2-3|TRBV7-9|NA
CASSRLDRGPPDTQYF
TGTGCCAGCAGCCGATTGGACAGGGGGCCCCCAGATACGCAGTATTTT
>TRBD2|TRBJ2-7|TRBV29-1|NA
CSVEDTPRLASPHYSYEQYF
TGCAGCGTTGAAGATACCCCCAGACTAGCGTCGCCCCACTACTCCTACGAGCAGTACTTC
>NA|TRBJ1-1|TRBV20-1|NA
CSARDLEGTYTEAFF
TGCAGTGCTAGAGATTTAGAGGGAACTTACACTGAAGCTTTCTTT
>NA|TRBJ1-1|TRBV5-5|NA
CASSLGPQGPSAFF
TGTGCCAGCAGCCTGGGACCCCAGGGGCCATCGGCTTTCTTT
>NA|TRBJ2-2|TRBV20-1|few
CSARDYTGELFF
TGCAGTGCTAGAGATTACACCGGGGAGCTGTTTTTT
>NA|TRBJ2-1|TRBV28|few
CASSFDFIKSSYNEQFF
TGTGCCAGCAGTTTCGACTTCATCAAGAGCTCCTACAATGAGCAGTTCTTC
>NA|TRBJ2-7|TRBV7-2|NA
CASSRTGSGEYEQYF
TGTGCCAGCAGCCGTACAGGGAGCGGAGAATACGAGCAGTACTTC
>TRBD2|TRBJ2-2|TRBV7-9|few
CASSPWEGPSGPGELFF
TGTGCCAGCAGCCCTTGGGAGGGGCCAAGTGGGCCCGGGGAGCTGTTTTTT
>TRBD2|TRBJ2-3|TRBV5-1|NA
CASSPIAGGLSTDTQYF
TGCGCCAGCAGCCCAATAGCGGGAGGACTTAGCACAGATACGCAGTATTTT
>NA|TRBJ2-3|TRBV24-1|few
CATSDLRLSGADTQYF
TGTGCCACCAGTGATTTGCGATTGTCGGGAGCAGATACGCAGTATTTT
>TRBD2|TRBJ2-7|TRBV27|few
CASSSIAGGYEQYF
TGTGCCAGCAGTTCGATAGCGGGAGGCTACGAGCAGTACTTC
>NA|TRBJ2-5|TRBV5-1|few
CASSLAGGSHQETQYF
TGCGCCAGCAGCTTGGCCGGAGGGAGTCACCAAGAGACCCAGTACTTC
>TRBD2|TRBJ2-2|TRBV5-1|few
CASSLAGASGNTGELFF
TGCGCCAGCAGCTTGGCTGGGGCTAGCGGGAACACCGGGGAGCTGTTTTTT
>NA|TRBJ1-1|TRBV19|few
CASLLTGGTEAFF
TGTGCCAGTCTCCTCACGGGGGGCACTGAAGCTTTCTTT
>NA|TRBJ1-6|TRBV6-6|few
CASSYLAESPLHF
TGTGCCAGCAGTTACCTCGCAGAATCACCCCTCCACTTT
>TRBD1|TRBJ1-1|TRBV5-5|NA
CASSSPYNRDRETEAFF
TGTGCCAGCAGCTCCCCCTATAACCGGGACAGGGAAACTGAAGCTTTCTTT
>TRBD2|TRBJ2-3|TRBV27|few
CASGLALDTQYF
TGTGCCAGCGGACTAGCGTTGGATACGCAGTATTTT